Listed here is a single T cell receptor beta chain. Clones were read by immunoSEQ multiplex PCR, and TCRdb kept only the in-frame ones, dropping some. This table holds approximately 90,000 clones, approximately 81% found once. This sample is part of a study of control samples from healthy donors and cancer patients. V was shortened by 8 bases and J by 2 bases, with 12 bases between the two germline ends. The CDR3 is 12 amino acids. Germline V gene lookup returns CDR1 GTSNPN and CDR2 SVGIG (reference sequence). The chain joins TRBV30 to TRBJ1-1, with D possibly TRBD1 on 5 matching bases. The material sequenced was blood. The sequence was obtained from a woman in her forties in good health. The CDR3 protein is CAGARQNTEAFF. The CDR3 DNA follows: TGTGCCGGGGCTCGACAAAACACTGAAGCTTTCTTT.